These 22 T cell receptor beta chains were sequenced from one sample in a study of Graves' ophthalmopathy and Graves' hyperthyroidism. The authors amplified TCR beta CDR3 regions, and they did so from RNA transcripts for repertoire sequencing. Amplification began with first-round RT-PCR using HTBI primers, then second-round multiplex PCR was performed. TCRdb re-called the multiplex PCR reads with MiXCR, one entry per CDR3 protein. The sample lists 650,000 to 900,000 distinct CDR3 sequences, about 44% seen once, with around 40% in the top ten. The sequencing input was peripheral blood. The receptor set was obtained from an adult man with Graves' ophthalmopathy.

This clonotype has ten or more counts. V gene TRBV29-1 combines with J gene TRBJ2-7; TRBD2 might be the D (6 bases). CDR1 is SQVTM and CDR2 is ANQGSEA in the germline V gene. V lost 3 bases and J lost 2, with 11 bases in between. The CDR3 is 13 residues long. In DNA, the CDR3 is TGCAGCGTTGACTCGGGGGTTCCCTACGAGCAGTACTTC. Its protein is CSVDSGVPYEQYF.

This clonotype showed up many times. The genes are TRBV20-1 and TRBJ1-1; no definite D call. This CDR3 spans 15 amino acids. V gave up 0 bases and J gave up 0 bases, with 11 bases separating them. Per germline, CDR1 DFQATT and CDR2 SNEGSKA (reference sequence). The CDR3 reads CSARDRGQMNTEAFF. The DNA of the CDR3 is TGCAGTGCTAGAGATCGTGGGCAGATGAACACTGAAGCTTTCTTT.

V usage is TRBV7-2 and J usage is TRBJ1-1, with D perhaps TRBD1 (6 bases). Germline loops: CDR1 SGHTA, CDR2 FQGNSA. This CDR3 contains 15 residues. V dropped 1 base and J dropped 5 bases, with 14 bases sitting between them. CDR3 sequence (DNA): TGTGCCAGCAGCTTAGATTGGGGGCCGGGGACTGAAGCTTTCTTT. This translates into CASSLDWGPGTEAFF.

Here the CDR3 reads CSVEGMAGANVLTF. The CDR3 DNA is TGCAGCGTTGAGGGGATGGCTGGGGCCAACGTCCTGACTTTC. V and J are TRBV29-1 and TRBJ2-6; D is unresolved. The V end was cut by 3 bases, the J end by 2 bases, with 8 bases between. This CDR3 is 14 amino acids long. The germline V gene encodes CDR1 SQVTM and CDR2 ANQGSEA.

There are a few counts of this clonotype. This chain connects TRBV7-9 to TRBJ1-1; D is unresolved. V shed 7 bases and J shed 2 bases, with 11 bases lying between them. Germline V gene data show CDR1 as SEHNR and CDR2 as FQNEAQ (reference sequence). The CDR3 loop spans 13 amino acids. This chain's CDR3 is CASIATANTEAFF. As DNA, the CDR3 is TGTGCCAGCATCGCAACAGCAAACACTGAAGCTTTCTTT.

The gene calls are TRBV2 and TRBJ1-4, with a possible D match to TRBD1 (5 bases). Per the germline V gene, CDR1 is SNHLY and CDR2 is FYNNEI. The CDR3 covers 15 residues. Trimming cost V 7 bases and J 10 bases, with 22 bases left between them. DNA of the CDR3: TGTGCCAGCATCCCTGGAGGGTTGGGGCAGGCAAAACTGTTTTTT. Translation gives CASIPGGLGQAKLFF.

This CDR3 reads CSASGEQGAQETQYF. The CDR3 nucleotides are TGCAGTGCTAGCGGTGAACAGGGGGCGCAAGAGACCCAGTACTTC. V is TRBV20-1 and J is TRBJ2-5; TRBD1 matches 9 bases. This CDR3 is 15 amino acids long. Germline V CDR1 and CDR2: DFQATT, SNEGSKA (reference sequence). V was clipped by 3 bases and J by 2 bases; unmatched bases: 7.

The sample holds many counts of this clonotype. The rearrangement links TRBV10-3 to TRBJ2-7, with D possibly being TRBD1 or TRBD2 (5 bases each). Looked up from germline, CDR1 is ENHRY and CDR2 is SYGVKD. With 4 bases removed from V and 5 bases from J, the gap between germline ends came to 9 bases. This CDR3 has 12 residues. The CDR3 DNA reads TGTGCCATCAGTGTTGGGGGACACGAGCAGTACTTC. Its protein is CAISVGGHEQYF.

This clonotype was seen a few times. The chain has TRBV24-1 and TRBJ2-7, with 7 bases matching TRBD1. Germline CDR1 is KGHDR and CDR2 is SFDVKD. V was clipped by 3 bases and J by 1 base; unmatched bases: 8. The CDR3 has 16 residues. The CDR3 DNA is TGTGCCACCAGTGATGGGGTAGGGGGCCGGTCCTACGAGCAGTACTTC. Translating gives CATSDGVGGRSYEQYF.

The rearrangement links TRBV19 to TRBJ2-7; D gene uncertain. The CDR3 loop spans 13 amino acids. The germline gives CDR1 LNHDA, CDR2 SQIVND (reference sequence). Trimming left V 4 bases short and J 5 bases short, with 12 bases between. CDR3 nucleotide sequence: TGTGCCAGTAGTACCCTGGACGTCCACGAGCAGTACTTC. Its translation: CASSTLDVHEQYF.

About this clonotype itself: Since a much larger clone is just one base distant, this may be a read error. V and J are TRBV14 and TRBJ1-1, with D possibly being TRBD1 (5 bases). With 0 bases removed from V and 6 bases from J, the gap between germline ends came to 8 bases. The CDR3 length is 13 residues. Germline V gene lookup returns CDR1 SGHDN and CDR2 FVKESK. The CDR3 DNA follows: TGTGCCAGCAGCCAAGATCTCAGGGCTGAAGCTTTCTTT. Translation gives CASSQDLRAEAFF.

CDR3 nucleotide sequence: TGTGCCAGCAGTGAGCGGGGGGCAGGAGAGACCCAGTACTTC. Translation: CASSERGAGETQYF. The chain recombines TRBV11-1 with TRBJ2-5, with 9 bases matching TRBD2. V shed 6 bases and J 4 bases; nucleotides not matched to a gene: 6. CDR3 size: 14 residues. CDR1 is SGHAT, CDR2 FQDESV, per germline (reference sequence).

This clonotype was detected a few times. This chain links TRBV7-9 with TRBJ1-4, with D unclear. Germline CDR1 is SEHNR and CDR2 is FQNEAQ (reference sequence). V lost 2 bases to trimming and J lost 7 bases, with 11 bases between them. The CDR3 has 14 amino acids. The CDR3 region is CASSLSGTSEKLFF. DNA for the CDR3: TGTGCCAGCAGCTTAAGTGGTACTTCTGAAAAACTGTTTTTT.

This clonotype was found a few times. The gene calls are TRBV9 and TRBJ2-7; D possibly corresponds to TRBD1 (5 bases). The ends were cut back, 0 bases at V and 7 bases at J, with 17 bases in the middle. Germline V gene lookup returns CDR1 SGDLS and CDR2 YYNGEE. This CDR3 is built from 15 residues. The CDR3 sequence is CASSVGSGATQEQYF. In DNA, the CDR3 is TGTGCCAGCAGCGTAGGATCTGGGGCTACCCAGGAGCAGTACTTC.

This clonotype was counted many times. The chain carries TRBV7-2 and TRBJ1-2; 7 nucleotides align to TRBD1. CDR1 is SGHTA and CDR2 is FQGNSA in the germline V gene. The CDR3 loop spans 14 amino acids. Trimming at V came to 0 bases and at J to 8 bases, leaving 6 bases not matched to a gene. The CDR3 DNA reads TGTGCCAGCAGCTTAGCCGCCGGGACAGAAGGCTACACCTTC. Residues: CASSLAAGTEGYTF.

The chain is built from TRBV18 and TRBJ2-7; the D is unclear. This CDR3 is built from 13 residues. Germline loops: CDR1 KGHSH, CDR2 LQKENI. V gave up 2 bases and J gave up 2 bases, with 7 bases separating them. CDR3 bases: TGTGCCAGCTCACCAGCGGCGACCTACGAGCAGTACTTC. Translating it yields CASSPAATYEQYF. The full variable domain, its missing parts supplied by reference TRBV18 and TRBJ2-7, is NAGVMQNPRHLVRRRGQEARLRCSPMKGHSHVYWYRQLPEEGLKFMVYLQKENIIDESGMPKERFSAEFPKEGPSILRIQQVVRGDSAAYFCASSPAATYEQYFGPGTRLTVT.

The sample holds a few counts of this clonotype. The chain has TRBV7-2 and TRBJ1-2; no firm D call. The germline V and J ends were trimmed by 6 bases and 2 bases, with 16 bases remaining between them. From germline, CDR1 is SGHTA and CDR2 FQGNSA. This CDR3 has 15 residues. The CDR3 region is CASRGSAAGNYGYTF. The CDR3 nucleotides are TGTGCCAGCAGGGGATCAGCTGCAGGAAACTATGGCTACACCTTC.

The rearrangement uses TRBV24-1 and TRBJ2-5; D is perhaps TRBD1 or TRBD2 (6 bases each). The length of the CDR3 is 16 residues. Trimming stripped 5 bases from V and 4 bases from J, with 19 bases between. From germline, CDR1 is KGHDR and CDR2 SFDVKD. This CDR3 is CATSARRGGGIETQYF. CDR3 coding DNA: TGTGCCACCAGTGCTAGAAGAGGGGGAGGTATAGAGACCCAGTACTTC.

In regard to this clonotype: It is likely a read error, because the conserved phenylalanine at the end of the CDR3 is missing. The DNA for the CDR3 is TGTGCCATCAGTGAGTCTAGCGGGAATAATGAGCAGTTCCTC. It encodes CAISESSGNNEQFL. V gene TRBV10-3 combines with J gene TRBJ2-1; the match to TRBD2 covers 8 bases. V shed 0 bases, J shed 7 bases, and the junction held 2 bases outside the gene matches. This CDR3 contains 14 residues. The germline V gene encodes CDR1 ENHRY and CDR2 SYGVKD.

The chain combines TRBV15 with TRBJ2-2; 11 bases match TRBD1. V dropped 3 bases and J dropped 7; count of bases not matched to a gene: 4. Per the germline V gene, CDR1 is LNHNV and CDR2 is YYDKDF (reference sequence). This CDR3 region has 15 residues. In nucleotides, the CDR3 is TGTGCCACCAGCAGGCCGGGACAGGGGGTCGGGGAGCTGTTTTTT. Amino acids: CATSRPGQGVGELFF.

This clonotype showed up just a few times. CDR3 region: CASRPEGEETQYF. CDR3 DNA: TGTGCCAGCAGGCCGGAGGGAGAGGAGACCCAGTACTTC. V usage is TRBV3-1 and J usage is TRBJ2-5, with D possibly matching TRBD2 (6 bases). V lost 6 bases and J lost 5, with 13 bases in between. The germline V gene has CDR1 LGHDT and CDR2 YNNKEL (reference sequence). This CDR3 has 13 amino acids.

This clonotype occurred a few times. The CDR3 nucleotides are TGTGCCAGCAGCCAAGAGGGGGGGGCTCGGAATTCACCCCTCCACTTT. Protein product: CASSQEGGARNSPLHF. The chain is built from TRBV9 and TRBJ1-6; D perhaps matches TRBD1 (6 bases). Germline V CDR1 and CDR2: SGDLS, YYNGEE. The CDR3 sequence is 16 residues long. Trimming cost V 4 bases and J 7 bases, with 18 bases left between them.